This TCR beta chain was documented in a study of beta chain features in type 1 diabetes. Averaging around 120 mL, one heparinised blood draw came from each individual donor. Sorting of CD4+ naive, central memory, regulatory and stem cell-like memory cells was performed via CD45RO/CCR7/CD25/CD127/CD95/CD27. Study-wide findings and caveats: More deletions and fewer insertions at VDJ junctions were seen in type 1 diabetes patients. Patients' naive, central memory and regulatory TCRB repertoires appeared more alike than those of healthy donors.

About this clone itself: Its specificity is not known.

Trimming cost V 4 bases and J 4 bases; bases outside gene matches: 9. Germline CDR1 is SGHTA and CDR2 is FQGNSA. The CDR3 covers 15 residues. Isolated RNA was reverse transcribed in full, so expressed TCRB transcripts were sequenced. Here immunoSEQ multiplex PCR was the method, and the copy in TCRdb shows in-frame clones only, minus some. The top ten hold roughly 0.024% of the sample, which has 200,000 to 250,000 clones, roughly 15% seen once. The clonotype was recovered from a woman in her forties in good health. Sample: naive CD4+ T cells from blood. The J gene is TRBJ1-2, the V gene TRBV7-2; 7 nucleotides align to TRBD1. CDR3 sequence: CASSSTRQGTYGYTF. The CDR3 bases are TGTGCCAGCAGCTCGACTCGACAGGGAACCTATGGCTACACCTTC.